These 6 T cell receptor beta chains came from one sample sequenced in a study of radiation and T cells in renal cell carcinoma. This table comes from immunoSEQ multiplex PCR, and its TCRdb copy is limited to in-frame clones, with some not included. In the table there are fewer than 20,000 clones, about 55% of which are singletons. The sample's treatment: treatment-naive control, cytoreductive nephrectomy. Sequenced here: tumor tissue, sampled from a patient whose treatment was nephrectomy without radiotherapy. The source of these receptors is a man aged 45 to 65 with renal cell carcinoma.

V is TRBV27 and J is TRBJ1-2; 8 bases align to TRBD1. The trim removed 7 bases at V and 4 bases at J, leaving 11 bases unmatched. CDR1 MNHEY and CDR2 SMNVEV come from the germline V gene (reference sequence). CDR3 length: 15 residues. CDR3 DNA sequence: TGTGCCAGCATATACTACGGGACAGGCTTCTATGGCTACACCTTC. Amino acids: CASIYYGTGFYGYTF.

This clone was observed once. The chain is built from TRBV9 and TRBJ2-3; 8 bases align to TRBD1. Germline values: CDR1 SGDLS, CDR2 YYNGEE. Unmatched junction bases numbered 4, after V lost 0 bases and J lost 1 base. This CDR3 region has 16 residues. The CDR3 DNA reads TGTGCCAGCAGCGTAGGGGACAGGTCAGGCACAGATACGCAGTATTTT. It yields the protein CASSVGDRSGTDTQYF.

The chain combines TRBV6-4 with TRBJ1-1; 7 bases line up with TRBD1. V trimming: 0 bases; J trimming: 8 bases; junction bases outside the gene matches: 9. The length of the CDR3 is 15 residues. Germline-derived CDR1 and CDR2 are MRHNA and SNTAGT. The CDR3 reads CASSDSTNRGGEAFF. In DNA, the CDR3 is TGTGCCAGCAGTGACTCGACAAACAGGGGCGGAGAAGCTTTCTTT.

This clone occurred a few times. V usage is TRBV5-8 and J usage is TRBJ1-4; D call uncertain. The CDR3 length is 16 residues. Looked up from germline, CDR1 is SGHTS and CDR2 is YDEGEE. Deletions cut 4 bases from V and 0 bases from J, with 13 bases between. Here the CDR3 DNA reads TGTGCCAGCAGCCCCGGAGAGGGTACAACTAATGAAAAACTGTTTTTT. Amino acids: CASSPGEGTTNEKLFF. Full variable domain (missing parts from reference TRBV5-8 and TRBJ1-4): EAGVTQSPTHLIKTRGQQATLRCSPISGHTSVYWYQQALGLGLQFLLWYDEGEERNRGNFPPRFSGRQFPNYSSELNVNALELEDSALYLCASSPGEGTTNEKLFFGSGTQLSVL.

This chain uses TRBV11-3 with TRBJ2-2; the match to TRBD1 covers 8 bases. The V gene end was trimmed by 5 bases and the J gene end by 4 bases; junction bases not matched to a gene: 9. The CDR3 covers 16 residues. Germline CDR1 is SGHNT and CDR2 is YENEEA. This CDR3 is CASSPGQGWSTGELFF. For the CDR3, the DNA is TGTGCCAGCAGCCCAGGACAGGGTTGGAGCACCGGGGAGCTGTTTTTT.

The chain links TRBV30 to TRBJ2-7, with D tentatively TRBD2 (5 bases). The CDR3 extends over 14 amino acids. Germline CDR1 and CDR2: GTSNPN and SVGIG (reference sequence). V was cut by 5 bases and J by 7 bases, with 21 bases left in between. The CDR3 coding sequence is TGTGCCTGGGAAAACGGACTGGGTTTCGTGGAGCAGTACTTC. Protein product: CAWENGLGFVEQYF.